The T cell receptor (beta chain) under discussion was sequenced for a study of siplizumab effects on memory and regulatory T cells. Study-level results: Researchers could map only a minor fraction of alloreactive clones to unstimulated subsets. Naive T cell populations appeared to exhibit greater diversity than memory cells and appeared to be major alloresponse contributors.

Comment on this clone: Its antigen is unidentified.

The V gene's germline CDR1 is SGHRS and CDR2 YFSETQ. J was trimmed by 9 bases and V by 0 bases; bases with no gene match: 5. The CDR3 is 14 residues long. The assay was immunoSEQ multiplex PCR, and TCRdb's table has in-frame clones only and misses some. There are some 40,000 clones in the sample; about 89% occur only once, and around 0.25% lies in the top ten. The sequence derives from a human donor in good health. The chain uses TRBV5-1 and TRBJ2-3; TRBD2 matches 9 bases. The sample taken for sequencing was naive CD4+ T cells sorted from blood. The CDR3 region is CASSLAVAGATQYF. The CDR3, as DNA: TGCGCCAGCAGCTTGGCAGTAGCGGGGGCCACGCAGTATTTT. The full variable domain, in which reference TRBV5-1 and TRBJ2-3 provide the parts outside the CDR3, is KAGVTQTPRYLIKTRGQQVTLSCSPISGHRSVSWYQQTPGQGLQFLFEYFSETQRNKGNFPGRFSGRQFSNSRSEMNVSTLELGDSALYLCASSLAVAGATQYFGPGTRLTVL.